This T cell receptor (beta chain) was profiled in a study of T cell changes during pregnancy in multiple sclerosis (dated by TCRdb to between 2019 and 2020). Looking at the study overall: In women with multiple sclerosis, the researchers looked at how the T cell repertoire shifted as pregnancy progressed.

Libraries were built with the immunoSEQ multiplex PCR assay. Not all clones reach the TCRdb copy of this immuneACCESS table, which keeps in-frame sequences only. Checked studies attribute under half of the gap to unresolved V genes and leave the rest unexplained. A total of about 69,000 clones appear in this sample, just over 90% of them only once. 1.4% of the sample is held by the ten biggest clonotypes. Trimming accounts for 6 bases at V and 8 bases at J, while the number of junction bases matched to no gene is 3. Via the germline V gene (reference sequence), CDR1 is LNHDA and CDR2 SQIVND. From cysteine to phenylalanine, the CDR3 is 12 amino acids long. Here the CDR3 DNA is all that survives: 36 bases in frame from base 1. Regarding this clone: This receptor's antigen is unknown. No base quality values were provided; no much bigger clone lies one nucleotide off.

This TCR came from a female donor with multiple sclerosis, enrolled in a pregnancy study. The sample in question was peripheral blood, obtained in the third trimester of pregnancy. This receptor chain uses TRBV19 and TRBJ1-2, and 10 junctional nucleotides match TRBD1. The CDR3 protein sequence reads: CASSGQGGGYTF. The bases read TGTGCCAGTAGCGGACAGGGGGGAGGCTACACCTTC.